A selection of T cell receptor beta chains follows, all from one sample in a study of T cell responses to AZD1222 COVID-19 vaccine. Only in-frame clones appear in the TCRdb table, and some are missing; sequencing was by immunoSEQ multiplex PCR. The profile covers roughly 120,000 clones, with 80% to 90% appearing a single time and around 7.7% taken by the ten largest. Sequences were derived from peripheral blood, sampled on day 0 of AZD1222 vaccination. The receptors originated from an adult in good health. The CDR3 runs from the conserved cysteine through the conserved F or W. A D gene is named only where the DNA matches it firmly. Only part of the rows carry a size: once, few, many, or a class if the clone is expanded.

d_gene: NA
abundance: few
v_gene: TRBV3-1/TRBV3-2
j_gene: TRBJ2-5
CDR3aa: CASSQDLAAKTQYF
CDR3nt: TGTGCCAGCAGCCAAGATCTGGCCGCAAAGACCCAGTACTTC

d_gene: NA
abundance: NA
v_gene: TRBV28
j_gene: TRBJ2-7
CDR3aa: CASSAGTLFYEQYF
CDR3nt: TGTGCCAGCAGCGCCGGGACACTTTTCTACGAGCAGTACTTC

d_gene: NA
abundance: NA
v_gene: TRBV7-2
j_gene: TRBJ2-7
CDR3aa: CASSLGGTGIYEQYF
CDR3nt: TGTGCCAGCAGCTTAGGGGGGACGGGGATCTACGAGCAGTACTTC

d_gene: TRBD1
abundance: NA
v_gene: TRBV27
j_gene: TRBJ2-3
CDR3aa: CASSLLGTGALKDTQYF
CDR3nt: TGTGCCAGCAGTCTATTAGGGACAGGGGCTCTGAAGGATACGCAGTATTTT

d_gene: TRBD1
abundance: once
v_gene: TRBV6-5
j_gene: TRBJ2-3
CDR3aa: CASSRTGLTDTQYF
CDR3nt: TGTGCCAGCAGTCGGACAGGACTCACAGATACGCAGTATTTT

d_gene: TRBD1
abundance: NA
v_gene: TRBV27
j_gene: TRBJ2-7
CDR3aa: CASSLTRDRGGEQYF
CDR3nt: TGTGCCAGCAGTTTAACCCGGGACAGGGGGGGCGAGCAGTACTTC

d_gene: NA
abundance: NA
v_gene: TRBV19
j_gene: TRBJ1-1
CDR3aa: CASSIQAGGDTEAFF
CDR3nt: TGTGCCAGTAGTATCCAAGCCGGCGGCGACACTGAAGCTTTCTTT

d_gene: TRBD1
abundance: NA
v_gene: TRBV19
j_gene: TRBJ2-1
CDR3aa: CASRDRGPYNEQFF
CDR3nt: TGTGCCAGTCGGGACAGGGGGCCTTACAATGAGCAGTTCTTC

d_gene: NA
abundance: NA
v_gene: TRBV28
j_gene: TRBJ1-5
CDR3aa: CASSSGVTGLLNQPQHF
CDR3nt: TGTGCCAGCAGTTCTGGAGTTACAGGGCTACTAAATCAGCCCCAGCATTTT

d_gene: TRBD1
abundance: once
v_gene: TRBV5-8
j_gene: TRBJ2-3
CDR3aa: CASPTGTVLRDTQYF
CDR3nt: TGTGCCAGCCCGACCGGGACAGTTCTCCGGGATACGCAGTATTTT

d_gene: NA
abundance: NA
v_gene: TRBV21-1
j_gene: TRBJ1-4
CDR3aa: CARRRQGRNEKLFF
CDR3nt: TGTGCCAGAAGGAGACAGGGGAGGAATGAAAAACTGTTTTTT

d_gene: TRBD1
abundance: NA
v_gene: TRBV11-2
j_gene: TRBJ2-2
CDR3aa: CASRSGTGGWTGELFF
CDR3nt: TGTGCCAGCAGATCCGGGACAGGGGGATGGACCGGGGAGCTGTTTTTT

d_gene: NA
abundance: NA
v_gene: TRBV19
j_gene: TRBJ1-3
CDR3aa: CASNLDRSGNTIYF
CDR3nt: TGTGCCAGTAACCTCGACAGGTCTGGAAACACCATATATTTT

d_gene: TRBD2
abundance: NA
v_gene: TRBV30
j_gene: TRBJ2-7
CDR3aa: CAWSTTSGIVLYEQYF
CDR3nt: TGTGCCTGGAGTACAACTAGCGGGATCGTACTCTACGAGCAGTACTTC

d_gene: TRBD1
abundance: NA
v_gene: TRBV28
j_gene: TRBJ1-1
CDR3aa: CASSSSGTANTEAFF
CDR3nt: TGTGCCAGCAGTTCGTCCGGGACAGCGAACACTGAAGCTTTCTTT

d_gene: NA
abundance: once
v_gene: TRBV30
j_gene: TRBJ1-1
CDR3aa: CAYRYRENTEAFF
CDR3nt: TGTGCCTACCGTTACCGAGAGAACACTGAAGCTTTCTTT

d_gene: NA
abundance: NA
v_gene: TRBV30
j_gene: TRBJ2-7
CDR3aa: CAWSVSAGEQYF
CDR3nt: TGTGCCTGGAGTGTTTCAGCAGGCGAGCAGTACTTC

d_gene: NA
abundance: NA
v_gene: TRBV11-2
j_gene: TRBJ1-5
CDR3aa: CASSQDIYSNQPQHF
CDR3nt: TGTGCCAGCAGCCAGGACATATATAGCAATCAGCCCCAGCATTTT

d_gene: NA
abundance: once
v_gene: TRBV28
j_gene: TRBJ2-5
CDR3aa: CASSFGQNQETQYF
CDR3nt: TGTGCCAGCAGTTTCGGCCAGAACCAAGAGACCCAGTACTTC

d_gene: TRBD1
abundance: NA
v_gene: TRBV4-1
j_gene: TRBJ1-2
CDR3aa: CASSQEEGANYGYTF
CDR3nt: TGCGCCAGCAGCCAAGAGGAGGGGGCAAACTATGGCTACACCTTC

d_gene: NA
abundance: NA
v_gene: TRBV9
j_gene: TRBJ2-3
CDR3aa: CASSGKTGPSTDTQYF
CDR3nt: TGTGCCAGCAGCGGAAAGACGGGCCCTAGCACAGATACGCAGTATTTT

d_gene: NA
abundance: NA
v_gene: TRBV27
j_gene: TRBJ1-1
CDR3aa: CASSLYVNTEAFF
CDR3nt: TGTGCCAGCAGTTTATACGTGAACACTGAAGCTTTCTTT

d_gene: NA
abundance: NA
v_gene: TRBV27
j_gene: TRBJ2-3
CDR3aa: CASSFSGTGLAADTQYF
CDR3nt: TGTGCCAGCAGTTTCTCCGGGACCGGCTTGGCGGCAGATACGCAGTATTTT

d_gene: TRBD1
abundance: NA
v_gene: TRBV5-4
j_gene: TRBJ2-2
CDR3aa: CASSPGTGPGELFF
CDR3nt: TGTGCCAGCAGCCCCGGGACAGGCCCCGGGGAGCTGTTTTTT

d_gene: TRBD2
abundance: NA
v_gene: TRBV7-2
j_gene: TRBJ2-1
CDR3aa: CASSSIPGLAIDEQFF
CDR3nt: TGTGCCAGCAGCTCCATTCCGGGACTAGCGATCGATGAGCAGTTCTTC

d_gene: NA
abundance: NA
v_gene: TRBV11-2
j_gene: TRBJ2-7
CDR3aa: CASSAQYTAQYF
CDR3nt: TGTGCCAGCAGCGCCCAGTATACGGCGCAGTACTTC

d_gene: NA
abundance: NA
v_gene: TRBV5-4
j_gene: TRBJ1-2
CDR3aa: CASSSRQGGYTF
CDR3nt: TGTGCCAGCAGCTCGCGCCAGGGTGGCTACACCTTC

d_gene: NA
abundance: NA
v_gene: TRBV20-1
j_gene: TRBJ1-2
CDR3aa: CSASALDGYTF
CDR3nt: TGCAGTGCTAGTGCCCTCGATGGCTACACCTTC

d_gene: NA
abundance: NA
v_gene: TRBV9
j_gene: TRBJ2-3
CDR3aa: CASSVGSLYTDTQYF
CDR3nt: TGTGCCAGCAGCGTAGGTTCCCTGTATACAGATACGCAGTATTTT

d_gene: TRBD2
abundance: NA
v_gene: TRBV11-2
j_gene: TRBJ2-7
CDR3aa: CASNPPAGGYEQYF
CDR3nt: TGTGCCAGCAACCCTCCGGCGGGAGGATACGAGCAGTACTTC

d_gene: NA
abundance: NA
v_gene: TRBV12-5
j_gene: TRBJ2-7
CDR3aa: CASASDGYYEQYF
CDR3nt: TGTGCTAGTGCCTCGGACGGCTACTACGAGCAGTACTTC

d_gene: NA
abundance: NA
v_gene: TRBV18
j_gene: TRBJ2-2
CDR3aa: CASSRDGELFF
CDR3nt: TGTGCCAGCTCGAGAGACGGGGAGCTGTTTTTT

d_gene: NA
abundance: once
v_gene: TRBV18
j_gene: TRBJ2-3
CDR3aa: CASSPPGADTQYF
CDR3nt: TGTGCCAGCTCACCACCAGGTGCAGATACGCAGTATTTT

d_gene: NA
abundance: NA
v_gene: TRBV11-1
j_gene: TRBJ2-2
CDR3aa: CASSTNRASGELFF
CDR3nt: TGTGCCAGCAGCACAAACAGGGCAAGCGGGGAGCTGTTTTTT

d_gene: NA
abundance: many
v_gene: TRBV19
j_gene: TRBJ1-5
CDR3aa: CASSMPGSSNQPQHF
CDR3nt: TGTGCCAGTAGTATGCCAGGCTCTAGCAATCAGCCCCAGCATTTT

d_gene: NA
abundance: NA
v_gene: TRBV7-9
j_gene: TRBJ2-5
CDR3aa: CASSLAGGPLETQYF
CDR3nt: TGTGCCAGCAGCTTAGCTGGGGGGCCCTTAGAGACCCAGTACTTC

d_gene: TRBD1
abundance: NA
v_gene: TRBV19
j_gene: TRBJ1-5
CDR3aa: CASSPGTAPLKPQHF
CDR3nt: TGTGCCAGTAGTCCCGGGACAGCCCCTTTGAAGCCCCAGCATTTT

d_gene: NA
abundance: NA
v_gene: TRBV24-1
j_gene: TRBJ2-6
CDR3aa: CATSDSPGANVLTF
CDR3nt: TGTGCCACCAGTGACTCTCCTGGGGCCAACGTCCTGACTTTC

d_gene: TRBD1
abundance: once
v_gene: TRBV30
j_gene: TRBJ2-7
CDR3aa: CAWSQIRTGGLYEQYF
CDR3nt: TGTGCCTGGAGTCAGATCCGGACAGGGGGCTTGTACGAGCAGTACTTC

d_gene: TRBD1
abundance: few
v_gene: TRBV5-4
j_gene: TRBJ1-1
CDR3aa: CASSLAGTGKAFF
CDR3nt: TGTGCCAGCAGCTTGGCGGGGACAGGGAAAGCTTTCTTT

d_gene: TRBD1
abundance: once
v_gene: TRBV28
j_gene: TRBJ1-4
CDR3aa: CATHRGRDEKLFF
CDR3nt: TGTGCCACCCACAGGGGGCGGGATGAAAAACTGTTTTTT

d_gene: NA
abundance: NA
v_gene: TRBV2
j_gene: TRBJ2-1
CDR3aa: CASSEGFPQGNEQFF
CDR3nt: TGTGCCAGCAGTGAAGGATTCCCCCAGGGCAATGAGCAGTTCTTC

d_gene: NA
abundance: NA
v_gene: TRBV12-3/TRBV12-4
j_gene: TRBJ1-1
CDR3aa: CASILAGGTEAFF
CDR3nt: TGTGCCAGCATCTTGGCCGGGGGGACTGAAGCTTTCTTT

d_gene: NA
abundance: NA
v_gene: TRBV5-6
j_gene: TRBJ1-2
CDR3aa: CASSLEGLGAARYGYTF
CDR3nt: TGTGCCAGCAGCTTGGAGGGACTGGGGGCCGCGAGGTATGGCTACACCTTC

d_gene: TRBD2
abundance: NA
v_gene: TRBV19
j_gene: TRBJ2-1
CDR3aa: CASRTGTSVGNEQFF
CDR3nt: TGTGCCAGTAGAACCGGGACTAGCGTAGGCAATGAGCAGTTCTTC

d_gene: NA
abundance: once
v_gene: TRBV4-2
j_gene: TRBJ1-2
CDR3aa: CASSSNSRRGYGYTF
CDR3nt: TGTGCCAGCAGTTCAAACTCTAGACGGGGGTATGGCTACACCTTC

d_gene: NA
abundance: NA
v_gene: TRBV5-1
j_gene: TRBJ2-1
CDR3aa: CASSLTGNEQFF
CDR3nt: TGCGCCAGCAGCTTGACAGGGAATGAGCAGTTCTTC

d_gene: TRBD1
abundance: NA
v_gene: TRBV11-2
j_gene: TRBJ1-4
CDR3aa: CASSLVGTGGEKLFF
CDR3nt: TGTGCCAGCAGCTTAGTGGGGACAGGGGGGGAAAAACTGTTTTTT

d_gene: NA
abundance: NA
v_gene: TRBV28
j_gene: TRBJ2-5
CDR3aa: CASTTGHIGETQYF
CDR3nt: TGTGCCAGCACCACCGGACACATCGGAGAGACCCAGTACTTC

d_gene: TRBD1
abundance: NA
v_gene: TRBV28
j_gene: TRBJ1-5
CDR3aa: CASSSRQGAQPQHF
CDR3nt: TGTGCCAGCAGTTCTAGACAGGGGGCGCAGCCCCAGCATTTT

d_gene: TRBD2
abundance: NA
v_gene: TRBV25-1
j_gene: TRBJ2-3
CDR3aa: CASSEYMAGGADTQYF
CDR3nt: TGTGCCAGCAGTGAATATATGGCGGGGGGTGCAGATACGCAGTATTTT

d_gene: NA
abundance: NA
v_gene: TRBV19
j_gene: TRBJ2-7
CDR3aa: CASSKEGRREQYF
CDR3nt: TGTGCCAGTAGTAAGGAGGGGAGGCGCGAGCAGTACTTC